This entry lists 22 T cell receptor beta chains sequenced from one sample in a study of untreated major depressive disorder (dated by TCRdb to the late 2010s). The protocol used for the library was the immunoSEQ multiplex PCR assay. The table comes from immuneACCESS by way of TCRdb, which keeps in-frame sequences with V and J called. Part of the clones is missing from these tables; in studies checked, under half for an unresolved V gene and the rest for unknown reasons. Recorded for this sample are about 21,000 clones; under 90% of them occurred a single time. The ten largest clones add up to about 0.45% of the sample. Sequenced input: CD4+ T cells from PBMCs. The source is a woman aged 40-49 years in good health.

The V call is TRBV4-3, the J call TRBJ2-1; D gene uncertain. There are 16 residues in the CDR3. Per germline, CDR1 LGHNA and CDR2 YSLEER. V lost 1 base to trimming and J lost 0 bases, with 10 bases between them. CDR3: CASSQGATRSYNEQFF. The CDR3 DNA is TGCGCCAGCAGCCAAGGGGCTACTCGCTCCTACAATGAGCAGTTCTTC.

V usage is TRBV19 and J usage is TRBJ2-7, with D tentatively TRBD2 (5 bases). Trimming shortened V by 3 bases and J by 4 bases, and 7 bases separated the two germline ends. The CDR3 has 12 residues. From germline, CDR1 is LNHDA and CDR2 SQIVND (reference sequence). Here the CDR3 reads CASSMGRYEQYF. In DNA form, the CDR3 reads TGTGCCAGTAGTATGGGGAGATACGAGCAGTACTTC. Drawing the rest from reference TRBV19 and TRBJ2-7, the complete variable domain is DGGITQSPKYLFRKEGQNVTLSCEQNLNHDAMYWYRQDPGQGLRLIYYSQIVNDFQKGDIAEGYSVSREKKESFPLTVTSAQKNPTAFYLCASSMGRYEQYFGPGTRLTVT.

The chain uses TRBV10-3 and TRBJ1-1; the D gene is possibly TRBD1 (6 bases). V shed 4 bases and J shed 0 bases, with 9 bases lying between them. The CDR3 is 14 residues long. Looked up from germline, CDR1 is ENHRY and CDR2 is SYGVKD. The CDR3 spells CAISAGGLNTEAFF. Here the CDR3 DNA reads TGTGCCATCAGTGCCGGGGGGCTGAACACTGAAGCTTTCTTT.

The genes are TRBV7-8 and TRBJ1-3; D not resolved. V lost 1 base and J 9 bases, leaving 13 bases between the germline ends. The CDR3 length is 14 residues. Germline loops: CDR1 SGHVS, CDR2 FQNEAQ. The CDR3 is CASSLGFLAGTIYF. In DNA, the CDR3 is TGTGCCAGCAGCTTAGGATTCCTGGCCGGCACCATATATTTT.

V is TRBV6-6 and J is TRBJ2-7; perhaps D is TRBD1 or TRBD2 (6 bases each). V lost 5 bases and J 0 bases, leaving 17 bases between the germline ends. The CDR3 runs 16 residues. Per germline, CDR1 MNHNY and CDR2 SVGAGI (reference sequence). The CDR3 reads CASSRQGGLSSYEQYF. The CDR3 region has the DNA TGTGCCAGCAGTAGACAAGGGGGACTCAGCTCCTACGAGCAGTACTTC.

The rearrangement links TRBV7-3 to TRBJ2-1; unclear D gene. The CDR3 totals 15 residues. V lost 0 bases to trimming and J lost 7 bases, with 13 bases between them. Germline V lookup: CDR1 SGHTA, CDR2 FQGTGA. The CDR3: CASSLTGGSRNEQFF. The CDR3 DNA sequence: TGTGCCAGCAGCTTAACGGGCGGATCTAGGAATGAGCAGTTCTTC.

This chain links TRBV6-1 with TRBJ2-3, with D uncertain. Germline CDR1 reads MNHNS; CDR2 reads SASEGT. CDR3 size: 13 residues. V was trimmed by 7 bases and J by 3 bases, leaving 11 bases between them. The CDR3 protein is CASKGLNTDTQYF. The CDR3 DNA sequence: TGTGCCAGCAAAGGCCTTAATACAGATACGCAGTATTTT.

The CDR3 protein is CASSIPSQGRRIIPLHF. CDR3 DNA: TGTGCCAGTAGTATCCCTTCACAGGGACGGCGTATTATCCCCCTCCACTTT. The V call is TRBV19, the J call TRBJ1-6, with TRBD1 as a possible D gene (6 bases). Per the germline V gene, CDR1 is LNHDA and CDR2 is SQIVND (reference sequence). This CDR3 has 17 amino acids. The V gene lost 3 bases and the J gene lost 13 bases, with 25 bases spanning the gap. Looking up the rest from reference TRBV19 and TRBJ1-6 gives the full variable domain: DGGITQSPKYLFRKEGQNVTLSCEQNLNHDAMYWYRQDPGQGLRLIYYSQIVNDFQKGDIAEGYSVSREKKESFPLTVTSAQKNPTAFYLCASSIPSQGRRIIPLHFGNGTRLTVT.

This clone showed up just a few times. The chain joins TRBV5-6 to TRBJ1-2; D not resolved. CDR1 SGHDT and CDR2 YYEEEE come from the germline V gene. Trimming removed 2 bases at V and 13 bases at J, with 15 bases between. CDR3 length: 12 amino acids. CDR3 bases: TGTGCCAGCAGCTTAAAAATTGGGTCTGGCACCTTC. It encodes CASSLKIGSGTF.

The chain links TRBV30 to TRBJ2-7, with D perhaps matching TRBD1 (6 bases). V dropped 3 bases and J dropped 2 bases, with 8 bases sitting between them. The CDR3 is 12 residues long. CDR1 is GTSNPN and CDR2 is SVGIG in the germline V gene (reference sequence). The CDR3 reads CAWSGDTYEQYF. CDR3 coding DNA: TGTGCCTGGAGCGGGGACACCTACGAGCAGTACTTC.

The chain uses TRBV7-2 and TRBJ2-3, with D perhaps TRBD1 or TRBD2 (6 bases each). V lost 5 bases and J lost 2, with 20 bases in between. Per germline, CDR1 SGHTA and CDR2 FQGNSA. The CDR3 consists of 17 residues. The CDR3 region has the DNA TGTGCCAGCAGCCCCGGTTCCTGGGGGGCGAACACAGATACGCAGTATTTT. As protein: CASSPGSWGANTDTQYF.

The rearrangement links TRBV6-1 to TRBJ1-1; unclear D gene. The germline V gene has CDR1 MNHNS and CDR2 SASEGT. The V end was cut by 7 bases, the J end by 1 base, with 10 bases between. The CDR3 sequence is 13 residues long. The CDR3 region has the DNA TGTGCCAGCATGACGGATCGGAACACTGAAGCTTTCTTT. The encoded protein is CASMTDRNTEAFF.

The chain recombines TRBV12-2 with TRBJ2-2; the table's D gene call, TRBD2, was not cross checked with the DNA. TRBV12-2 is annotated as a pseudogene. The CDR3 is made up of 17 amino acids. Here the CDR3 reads CASRLIRRGLGTGELFF. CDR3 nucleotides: TGTGCAAGTCGCTTAATTAGGCGGGGACTAGGGACCGGGGAGCTGTTTTTT.

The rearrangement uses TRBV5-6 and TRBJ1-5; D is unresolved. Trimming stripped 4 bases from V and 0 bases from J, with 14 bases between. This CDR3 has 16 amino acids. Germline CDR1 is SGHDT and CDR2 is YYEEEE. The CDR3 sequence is CASSNSGPNSNQPQHF. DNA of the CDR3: TGTGCCAGCAGCAATTCCGGGCCCAATAGCAATCAGCCCCAGCATTTT.

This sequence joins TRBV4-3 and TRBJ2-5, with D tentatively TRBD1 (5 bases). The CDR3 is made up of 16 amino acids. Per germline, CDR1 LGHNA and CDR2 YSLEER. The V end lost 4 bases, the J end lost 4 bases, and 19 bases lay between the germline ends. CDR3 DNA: TGCGCCAGCAGCCCCTTTGCAGGGAAGGTGCGAGAGACCCAGTACTTC. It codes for CASSPFAGKVRETQYF.

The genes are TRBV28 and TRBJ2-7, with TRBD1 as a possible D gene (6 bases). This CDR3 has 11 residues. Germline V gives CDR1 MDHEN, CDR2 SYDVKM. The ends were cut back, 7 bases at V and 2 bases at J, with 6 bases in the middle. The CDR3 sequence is CASKGAYEQYF. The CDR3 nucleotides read TGTGCCAGCAAGGGGGCCTACGAGCAGTACTTC.

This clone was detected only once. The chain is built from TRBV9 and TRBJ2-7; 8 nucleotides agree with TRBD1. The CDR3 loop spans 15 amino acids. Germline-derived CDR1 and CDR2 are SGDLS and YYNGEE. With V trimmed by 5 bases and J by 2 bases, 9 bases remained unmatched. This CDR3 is CASSLTGTGPYEQYF. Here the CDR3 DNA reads TGTGCCAGCAGTCTAACCGGGACAGGCCCCTACGAGCAGTACTTC. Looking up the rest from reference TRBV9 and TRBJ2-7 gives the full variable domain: DSGVTQTPKHLITATGQRVTLRCSPRSGDLSVYWYQQSLDQGLQFLIQYYNGEERAKGNILERFSAQQFPDLHSELNLSSLELGDSALYFCASSLTGTGPYEQYFGPGTRLTVT.

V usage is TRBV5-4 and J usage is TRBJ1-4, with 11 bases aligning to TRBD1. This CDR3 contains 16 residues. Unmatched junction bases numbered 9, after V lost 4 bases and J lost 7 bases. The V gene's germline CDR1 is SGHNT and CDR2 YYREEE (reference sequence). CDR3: CASSKGQGGFGEKLFF. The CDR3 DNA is TGTGCCAGCAGCAAGGGACAGGGGGGTTTTGGTGAAAAACTGTTTTTT.

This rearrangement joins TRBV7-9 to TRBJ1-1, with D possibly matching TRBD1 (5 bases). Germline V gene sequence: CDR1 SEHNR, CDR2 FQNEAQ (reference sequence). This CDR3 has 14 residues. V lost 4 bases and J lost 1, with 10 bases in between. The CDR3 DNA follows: TGTGCCAGCAGCTGGGGGGTCTCGAACACTGAAGCTTTCTTT. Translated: CASSWGVSNTEAFF.

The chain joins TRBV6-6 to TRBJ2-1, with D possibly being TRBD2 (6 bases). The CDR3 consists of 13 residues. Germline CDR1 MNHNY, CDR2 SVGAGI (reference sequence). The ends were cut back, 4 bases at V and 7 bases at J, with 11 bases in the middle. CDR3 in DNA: TGTGCCAGCAGTTGGTCGGGGGAAAATGAGCAGTTCTTC. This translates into CASSWSGENEQFF.

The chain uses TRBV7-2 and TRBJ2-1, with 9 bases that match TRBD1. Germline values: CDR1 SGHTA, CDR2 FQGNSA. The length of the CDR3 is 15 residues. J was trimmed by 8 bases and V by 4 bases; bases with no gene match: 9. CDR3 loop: CASSYNPTGGDEQFF. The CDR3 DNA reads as TGTGCCAGCAGCTATAACCCAACAGGGGGCGATGAGCAGTTCTTC.

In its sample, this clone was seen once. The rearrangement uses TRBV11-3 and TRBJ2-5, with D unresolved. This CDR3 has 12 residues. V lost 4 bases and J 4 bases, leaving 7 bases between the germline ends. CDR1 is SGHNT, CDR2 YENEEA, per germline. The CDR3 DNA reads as TGTGCCAGCAGCTCCCCTGGAGAGACCCAGTACTTC. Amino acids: CASSSPGETQYF.